Listed here is a single T cell receptor (beta chain). Its target is not known. These data originate in a study of CXCR3-negative and CXCR3-positive naive CD8 T cells. Points from the study as a whole: The TRB CDR3s that CXCR3-positive naive cells carried were more hydrophobic than those of CXCR3-negative naive cells.

The CDR3 has 19 amino acids. Germline assignment: CDR1 SGDLS and CDR2 YYNGEE. The study made its TRB cDNA libraries by 5' RACE, adding UMI labels. TCRdb processed the 5' RACE reads again and assigns one entry to each CDR3 protein, with no DNA. Recorded for this sample: around 65,000 distinct CDR3 sequences. The sample taken for sequencing was naive CXCR3+ CD8+ T cells from blood. Subset in this sample: CD45RO-CCR7+CD27+CD95- naive CD8+ T cells expressing CXCR3 (TNR3+). The V call is TRBV9, the J call TRBJ2-5; the D call from TCRdb, TRBD2, cannot be confirmed without DNA. This clonotype was obtained from a human donor in good health. Some clones in this sample may be carry-over from other donors' samples. CDR3 sequence reads: CASSEAPGLAGNDQETQYF.